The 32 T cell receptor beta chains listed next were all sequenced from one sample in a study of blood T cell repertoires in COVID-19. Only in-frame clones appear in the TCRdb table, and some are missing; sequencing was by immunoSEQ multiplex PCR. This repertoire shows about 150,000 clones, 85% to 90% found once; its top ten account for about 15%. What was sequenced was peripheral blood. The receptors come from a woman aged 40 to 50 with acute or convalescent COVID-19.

The CDR3 reads CASNRGGGDTGELFF. The DNA for the CDR3 is TGTGCCAGCAATCGGGGAGGAGGGGACACCGGGGAGCTGTTTTTT. The rearrangement links TRBV6-5 to TRBJ2-2; D may be TRBD2 (6 bases). CDR3 length: 15 amino acids. Trimming pared 7 bases from V and 3 bases from J, leaving 15 bases between. The germline V gene has CDR1 MNHEY and CDR2 SVGAGI.

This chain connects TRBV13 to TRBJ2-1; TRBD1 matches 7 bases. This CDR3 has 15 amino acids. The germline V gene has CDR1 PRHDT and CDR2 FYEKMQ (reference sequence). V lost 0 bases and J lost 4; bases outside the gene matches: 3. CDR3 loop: CASSLGDRSYNEQFF. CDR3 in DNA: TGTGCCAGCAGCTTAGGGGACAGGAGTTACAATGAGCAGTTCTTC.

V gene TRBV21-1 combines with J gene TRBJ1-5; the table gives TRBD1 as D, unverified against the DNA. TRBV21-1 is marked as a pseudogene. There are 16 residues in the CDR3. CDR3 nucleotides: TGTGCCAGCATCTCCGGTCGCAGGCAGCGCAATCAGCCCCAGCATTTT. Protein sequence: CASISGRRQRNQPQHF.

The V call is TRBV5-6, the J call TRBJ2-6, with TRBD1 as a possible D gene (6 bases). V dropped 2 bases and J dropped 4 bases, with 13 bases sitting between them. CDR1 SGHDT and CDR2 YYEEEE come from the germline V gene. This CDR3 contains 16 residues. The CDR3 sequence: CASSFDRPAGANVLTF. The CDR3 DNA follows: TGTGCCAGCAGCTTCGACAGGCCAGCAGGGGCCAACGTCCTGACTTTC.

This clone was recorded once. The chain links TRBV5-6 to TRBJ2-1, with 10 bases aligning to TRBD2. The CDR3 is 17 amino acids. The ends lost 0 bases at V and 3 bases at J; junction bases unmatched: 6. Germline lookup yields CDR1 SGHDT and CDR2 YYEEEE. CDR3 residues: CASSLEGTSAYYNEQFF. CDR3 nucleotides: TGTGCCAGCAGCTTGGAGGGGACTAGCGCTTACTACAATGAGCAGTTCTTC.

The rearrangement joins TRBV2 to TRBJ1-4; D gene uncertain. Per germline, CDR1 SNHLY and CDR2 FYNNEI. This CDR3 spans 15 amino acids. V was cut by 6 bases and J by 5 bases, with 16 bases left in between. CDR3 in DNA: TGTGCCAGCAGCAAGGGAGCATCGGGAAATGAAAAACTGTTTTTT. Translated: CASSKGASGNEKLFF.

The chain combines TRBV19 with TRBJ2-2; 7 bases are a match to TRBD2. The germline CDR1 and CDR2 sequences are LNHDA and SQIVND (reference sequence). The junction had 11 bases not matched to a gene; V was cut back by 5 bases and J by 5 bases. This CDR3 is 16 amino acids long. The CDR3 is CASSQILLGGTGELFF. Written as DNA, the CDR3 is TGTGCCAGTAGTCAAATACTCCTGGGGGGGACCGGGGAGCTGTTTTTT. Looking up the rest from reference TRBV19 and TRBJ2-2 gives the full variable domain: DGGITQSPKYLFRKEGQNVTLSCEQNLNHDAMYWYRQDPGQGLRLIYYSQIVNDFQKGDIAEGYSVSREKKESFPLTVTSAQKNPTAFYLCASSQILLGGTGELFFGEGSRLTVL.

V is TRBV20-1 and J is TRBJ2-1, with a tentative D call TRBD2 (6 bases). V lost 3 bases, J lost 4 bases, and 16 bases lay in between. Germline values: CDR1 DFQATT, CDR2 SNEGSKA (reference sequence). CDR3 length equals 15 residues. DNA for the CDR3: TGCAGTGCTAGTCGAAGGGACTCGCTATACAATGAGCAGTTCTTC. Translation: CSASRRDSLYNEQFF.

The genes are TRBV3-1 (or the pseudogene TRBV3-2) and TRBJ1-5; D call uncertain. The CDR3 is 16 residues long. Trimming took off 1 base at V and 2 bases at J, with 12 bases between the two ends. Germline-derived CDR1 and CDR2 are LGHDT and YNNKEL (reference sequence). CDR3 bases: TGTGCCAGCAGCCAAGCCGGGATTACGGGCAATCAGCCCCAGCATTTT. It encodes CASSQAGITGNQPQHF.

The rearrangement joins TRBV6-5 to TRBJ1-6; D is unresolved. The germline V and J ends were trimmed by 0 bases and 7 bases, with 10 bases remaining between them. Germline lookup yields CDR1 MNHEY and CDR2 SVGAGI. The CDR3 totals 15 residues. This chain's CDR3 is CASSYSIPTNSPLHF. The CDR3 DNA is TGTGCCAGCAGTTACTCGATCCCGACAAATTCACCCCTCCACTTT.

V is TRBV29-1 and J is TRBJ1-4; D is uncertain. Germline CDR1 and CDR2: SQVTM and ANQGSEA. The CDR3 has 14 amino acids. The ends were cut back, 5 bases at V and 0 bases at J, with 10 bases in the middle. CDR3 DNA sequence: TGCAGCGTTTCGCGCGGCTCAACTAATGAAAAACTGTTTTTT. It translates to CSVSRGSTNEKLFF.

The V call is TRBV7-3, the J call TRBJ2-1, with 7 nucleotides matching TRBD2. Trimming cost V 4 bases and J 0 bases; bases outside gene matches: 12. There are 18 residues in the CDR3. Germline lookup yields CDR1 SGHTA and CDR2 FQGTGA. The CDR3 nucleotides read TGTGCCAGCAGCTCCCCGGGGGGAGCGCCCAGCTCCTACAATGAGCAGTTCTTC. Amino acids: CASSSPGGAPSSYNEQFF.

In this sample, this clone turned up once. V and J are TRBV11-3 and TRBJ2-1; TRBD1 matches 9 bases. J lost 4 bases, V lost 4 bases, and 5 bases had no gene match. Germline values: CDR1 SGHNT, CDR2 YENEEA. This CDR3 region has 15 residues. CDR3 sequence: CASSYGTGTYNEQFF. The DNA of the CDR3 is TGTGCCAGCAGCTACGGGACAGGGACATACAATGAGCAGTTCTTC.

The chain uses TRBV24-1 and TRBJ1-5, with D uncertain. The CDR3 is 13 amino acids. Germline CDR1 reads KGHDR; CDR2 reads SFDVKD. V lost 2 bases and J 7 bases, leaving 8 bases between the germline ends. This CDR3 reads CATSDSIEQPQHF. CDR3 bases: TGTGCCACCAGTGATTCCATTGAGCAGCCCCAGCATTTT.

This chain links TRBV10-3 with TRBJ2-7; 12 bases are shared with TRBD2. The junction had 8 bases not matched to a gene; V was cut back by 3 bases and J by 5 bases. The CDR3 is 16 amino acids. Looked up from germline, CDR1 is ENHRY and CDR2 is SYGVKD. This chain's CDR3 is CAISDKRTSGMHEQYF. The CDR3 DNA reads TGTGCCATCAGTGATAAAAGGACTAGCGGGATGCACGAGCAGTACTTC.

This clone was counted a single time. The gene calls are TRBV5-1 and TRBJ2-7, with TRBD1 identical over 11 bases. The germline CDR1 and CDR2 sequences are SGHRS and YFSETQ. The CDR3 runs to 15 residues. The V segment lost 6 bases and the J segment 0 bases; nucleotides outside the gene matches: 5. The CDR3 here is CASMPGQGASYEQYF. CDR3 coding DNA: TGCGCCAGCATGCCCGGACAGGGGGCCTCCTACGAGCAGTACTTC. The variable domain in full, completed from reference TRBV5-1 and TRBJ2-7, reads KAGVTQTPRYLIKTRGQQVTLSCSPISGHRSVSWYQQTPGQGLQFLFEYFSETQRNKGNFPGRFSGRQFSNSRSEMNVSTLELGDSALYLCASMPGQGASYEQYFGPGTRLTVT.

Written as DNA, the CDR3 is TGTGCCAGAAAAAATTCCGGGACTAGCGGGACATACAATGAGCAGTTCTTC. It is translated as CARKNSGTSGTYNEQFF. The J gene is TRBJ2-1, the V gene TRBV2, with 13 bases identical to TRBD2. Germline V CDR1 and CDR2: SNHLY, FYNNEI. V was clipped by 9 bases and J by 4 bases; unmatched bases: 12. The CDR3 totals 17 residues.

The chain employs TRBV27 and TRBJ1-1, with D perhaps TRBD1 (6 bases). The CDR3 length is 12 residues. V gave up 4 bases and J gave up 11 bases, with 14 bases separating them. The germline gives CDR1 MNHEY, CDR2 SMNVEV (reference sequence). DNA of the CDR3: TGTGCCAGCAGTTCGAACCAGGGGTACGCTTTCTTT. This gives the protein CASSSNQGYAFF.

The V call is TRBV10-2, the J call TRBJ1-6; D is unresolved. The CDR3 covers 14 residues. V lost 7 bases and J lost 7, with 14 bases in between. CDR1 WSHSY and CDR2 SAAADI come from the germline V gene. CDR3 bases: TGCGCCAGCACTGTCGGCAGGCTAAATTCACCCCTCCACTTT. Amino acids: CASTVGRLNSPLHF.

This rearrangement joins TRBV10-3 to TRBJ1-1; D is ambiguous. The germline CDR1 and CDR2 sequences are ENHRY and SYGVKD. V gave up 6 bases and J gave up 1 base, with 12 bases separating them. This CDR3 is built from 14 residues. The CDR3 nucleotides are TGTGCCATCAGAAAGGACTCTACGAACACTGAAGCTTTCTTT. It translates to CAIRKDSTNTEAFF.

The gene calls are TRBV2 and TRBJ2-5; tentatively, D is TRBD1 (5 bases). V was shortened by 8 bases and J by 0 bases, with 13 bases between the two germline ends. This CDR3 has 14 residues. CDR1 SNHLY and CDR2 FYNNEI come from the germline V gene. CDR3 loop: CASGLDIYQETQYF. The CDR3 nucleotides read TGTGCCAGCGGCCTGGACATCTACCAAGAGACCCAGTACTTC.

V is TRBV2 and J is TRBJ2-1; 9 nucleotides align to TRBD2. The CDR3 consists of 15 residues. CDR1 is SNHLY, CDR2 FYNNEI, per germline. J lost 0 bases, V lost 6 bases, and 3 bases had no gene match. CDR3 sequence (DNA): TGTGCCAGCAGAATGACTAGCGGCTCCTACAATGAGCAGTTCTTC. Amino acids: CASRMTSGSYNEQFF.

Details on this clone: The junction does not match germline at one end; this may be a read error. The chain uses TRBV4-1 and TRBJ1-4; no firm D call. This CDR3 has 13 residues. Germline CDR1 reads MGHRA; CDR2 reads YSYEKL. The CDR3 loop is CASARTTTEKLFF. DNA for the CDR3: TGCGCCAGCGCGAGGACTACTACTGAAAAACTGTTTTTT.

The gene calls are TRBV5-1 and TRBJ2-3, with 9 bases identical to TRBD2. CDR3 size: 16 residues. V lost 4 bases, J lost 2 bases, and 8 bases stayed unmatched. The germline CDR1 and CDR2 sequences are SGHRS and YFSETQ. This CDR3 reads CASSAWGLAFTDTQYF. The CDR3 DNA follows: TGCGCCAGCAGCGCGTGGGGACTAGCCTTCACAGATACGCAGTATTTT.

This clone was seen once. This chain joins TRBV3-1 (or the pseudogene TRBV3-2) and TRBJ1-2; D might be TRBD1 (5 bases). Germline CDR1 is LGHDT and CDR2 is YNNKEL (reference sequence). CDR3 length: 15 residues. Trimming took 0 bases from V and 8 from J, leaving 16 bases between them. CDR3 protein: CASSQDSWGDRGYTF. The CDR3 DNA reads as TGTGCCAGCAGCCAAGATTCTTGGGGGGATCGCGGCTACACCTTC.

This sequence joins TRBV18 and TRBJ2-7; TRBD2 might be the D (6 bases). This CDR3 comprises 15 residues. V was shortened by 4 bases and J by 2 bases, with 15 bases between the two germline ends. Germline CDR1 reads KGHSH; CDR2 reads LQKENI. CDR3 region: CASSRTGLRTYEQYF. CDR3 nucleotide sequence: TGTGCCAGCTCACGTACGGGACTCCGAACCTACGAGCAGTACTTC.

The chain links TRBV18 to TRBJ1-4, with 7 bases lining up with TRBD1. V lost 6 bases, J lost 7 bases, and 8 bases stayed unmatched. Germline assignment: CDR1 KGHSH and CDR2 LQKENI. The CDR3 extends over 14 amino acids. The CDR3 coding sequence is TGTGCCAGCTCGAATTACAGGGGAAGTGAAAAACTGTTTTTT. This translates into CASSNYRGSEKLFF.

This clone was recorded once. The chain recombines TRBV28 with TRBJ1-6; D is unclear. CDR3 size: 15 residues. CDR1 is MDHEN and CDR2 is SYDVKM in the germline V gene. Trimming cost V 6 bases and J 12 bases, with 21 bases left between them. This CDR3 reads CASRGPNSHQRPLHF. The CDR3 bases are TGTGCCAGCAGGGGTCCAAACAGCCACCAACGACCCCTCCACTTT.

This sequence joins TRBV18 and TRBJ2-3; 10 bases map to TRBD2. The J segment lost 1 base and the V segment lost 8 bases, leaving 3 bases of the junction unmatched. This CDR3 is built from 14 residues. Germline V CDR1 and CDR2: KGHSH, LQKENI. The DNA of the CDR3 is TGTGCCAGCCGGACTAGCGGAGGCACAGATACGCAGTATTTT. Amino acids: CASRTSGGTDTQYF.

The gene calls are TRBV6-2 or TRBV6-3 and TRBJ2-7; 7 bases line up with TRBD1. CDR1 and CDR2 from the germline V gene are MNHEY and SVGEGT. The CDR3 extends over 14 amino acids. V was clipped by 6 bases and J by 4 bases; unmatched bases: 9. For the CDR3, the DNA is TGTGCCAGCAGCGCGACAGGGAATGAGTACGAGCAGTACTTC. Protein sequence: CASSATGNEYEQYF.

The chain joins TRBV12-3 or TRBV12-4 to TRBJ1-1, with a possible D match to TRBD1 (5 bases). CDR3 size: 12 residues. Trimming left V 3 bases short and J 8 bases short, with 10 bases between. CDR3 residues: CASSLGQLEAFF. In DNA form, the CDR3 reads TGTGCCAGCAGTTTGGGGCAGTTAGAAGCTTTCTTT.

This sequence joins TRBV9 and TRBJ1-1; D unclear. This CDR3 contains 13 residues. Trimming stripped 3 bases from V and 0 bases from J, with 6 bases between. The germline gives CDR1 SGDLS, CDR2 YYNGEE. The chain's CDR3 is CASSAQVNTEAFF. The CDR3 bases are TGTGCCAGCAGCGCCCAGGTGAACACTGAAGCTTTCTTT.